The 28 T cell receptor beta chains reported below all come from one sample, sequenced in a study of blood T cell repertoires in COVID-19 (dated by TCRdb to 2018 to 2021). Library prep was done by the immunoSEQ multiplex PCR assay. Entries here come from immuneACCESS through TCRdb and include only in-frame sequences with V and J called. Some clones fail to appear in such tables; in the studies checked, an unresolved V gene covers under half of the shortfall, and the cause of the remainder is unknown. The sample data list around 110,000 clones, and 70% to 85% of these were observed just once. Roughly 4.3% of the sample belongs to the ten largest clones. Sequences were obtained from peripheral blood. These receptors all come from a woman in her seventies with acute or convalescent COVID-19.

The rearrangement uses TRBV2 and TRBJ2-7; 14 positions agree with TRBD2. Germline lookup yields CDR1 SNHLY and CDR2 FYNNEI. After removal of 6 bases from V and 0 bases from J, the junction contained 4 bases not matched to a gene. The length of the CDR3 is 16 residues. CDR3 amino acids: CASRGGTSGSSYEQYF. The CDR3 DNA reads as TGTGCCAGCAGGGGCGGGACTAGCGGGAGCTCCTACGAGCAGTACTTC.

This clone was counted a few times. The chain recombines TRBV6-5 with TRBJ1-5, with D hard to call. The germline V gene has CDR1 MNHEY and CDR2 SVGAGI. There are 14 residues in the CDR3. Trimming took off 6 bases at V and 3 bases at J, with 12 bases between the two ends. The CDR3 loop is CASSDLRNNQPQHF. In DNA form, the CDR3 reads TGTGCCAGCAGCGACTTACGGAACAATCAGCCCCAGCATTTT.

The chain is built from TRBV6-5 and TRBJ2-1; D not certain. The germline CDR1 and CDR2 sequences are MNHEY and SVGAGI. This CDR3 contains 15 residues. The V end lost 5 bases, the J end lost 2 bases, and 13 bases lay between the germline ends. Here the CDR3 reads CASSRDSFPYNEQFF. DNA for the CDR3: TGTGCCAGCAGTCGCGACTCTTTTCCCTACAATGAGCAGTTCTTC.

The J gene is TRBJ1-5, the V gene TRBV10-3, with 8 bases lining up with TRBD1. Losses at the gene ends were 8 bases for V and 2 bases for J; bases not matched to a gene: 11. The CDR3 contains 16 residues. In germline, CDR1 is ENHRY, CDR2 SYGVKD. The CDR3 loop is CAISPTGAPGNQPQHF. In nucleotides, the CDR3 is TGTGCCATCTCCCCGACAGGGGCGCCGGGCAATCAGCCCCAGCATTTT.

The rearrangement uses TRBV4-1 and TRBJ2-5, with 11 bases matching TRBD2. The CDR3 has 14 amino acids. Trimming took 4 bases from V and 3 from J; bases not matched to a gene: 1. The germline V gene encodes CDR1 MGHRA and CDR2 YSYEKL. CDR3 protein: CASSRLAGKETQYF. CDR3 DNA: TGCGCCAGCAGCCGACTAGCGGGGAAAGAGACCCAGTACTTC.

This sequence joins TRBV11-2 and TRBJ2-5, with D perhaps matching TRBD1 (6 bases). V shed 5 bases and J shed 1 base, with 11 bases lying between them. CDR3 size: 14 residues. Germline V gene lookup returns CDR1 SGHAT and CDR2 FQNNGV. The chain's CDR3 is CASSPGQRQETQYF. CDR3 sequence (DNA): TGTGCCAGCAGCCCCGGACAGCGCCAAGAGACCCAGTACTTC.

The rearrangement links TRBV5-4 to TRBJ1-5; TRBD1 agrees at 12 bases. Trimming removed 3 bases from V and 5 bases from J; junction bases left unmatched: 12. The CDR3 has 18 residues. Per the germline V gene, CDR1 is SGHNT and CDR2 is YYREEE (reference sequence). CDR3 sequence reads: CASSSGPGQGAGDQPQHF. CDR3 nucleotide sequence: TGTGCCAGCAGCTCCGGGCCGGGACAGGGGGCAGGGGATCAGCCCCAGCATTTT.

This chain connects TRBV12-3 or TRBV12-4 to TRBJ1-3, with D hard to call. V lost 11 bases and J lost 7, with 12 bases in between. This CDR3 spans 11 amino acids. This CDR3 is CAAGVVNTIYF. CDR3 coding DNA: TGTGCCGCGGGTGTCGTGAACACCATATATTTT.

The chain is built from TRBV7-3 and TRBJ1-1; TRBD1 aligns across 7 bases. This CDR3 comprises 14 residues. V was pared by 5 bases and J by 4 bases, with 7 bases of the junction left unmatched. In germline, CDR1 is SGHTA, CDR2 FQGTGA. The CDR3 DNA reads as TGTGCCAGCAGCGCCTCAGGGGGTAGCACTGAAGCTTTCTTT. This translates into CASSASGGSTEAFF.

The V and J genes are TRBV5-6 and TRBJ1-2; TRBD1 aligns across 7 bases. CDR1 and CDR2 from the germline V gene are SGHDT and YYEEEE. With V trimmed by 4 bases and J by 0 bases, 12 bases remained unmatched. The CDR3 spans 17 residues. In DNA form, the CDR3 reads TGTGCCAGCAGCGACTCCGGGACAGAGTTAGCTAACTATGGCTACACCTTC. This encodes CASSDSGTELANYGYTF.

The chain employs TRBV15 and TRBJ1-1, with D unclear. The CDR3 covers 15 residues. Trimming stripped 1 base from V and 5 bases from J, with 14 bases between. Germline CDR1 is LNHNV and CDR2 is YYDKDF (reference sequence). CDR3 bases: TGTGCCACCAGCAGAGCTAATGGGCCGGGAACTGAAGCTTTCTTT. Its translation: CATSRANGPGTEAFF.

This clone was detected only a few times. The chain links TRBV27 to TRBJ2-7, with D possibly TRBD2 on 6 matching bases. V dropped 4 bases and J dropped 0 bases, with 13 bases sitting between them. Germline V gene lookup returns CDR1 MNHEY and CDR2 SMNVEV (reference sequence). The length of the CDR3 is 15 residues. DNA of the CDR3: TGTGCCAGCAGTTCACGTCGCGGGGCCTCCTACGAGCAGTACTTC. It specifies CASSSRRGASYEQYF.

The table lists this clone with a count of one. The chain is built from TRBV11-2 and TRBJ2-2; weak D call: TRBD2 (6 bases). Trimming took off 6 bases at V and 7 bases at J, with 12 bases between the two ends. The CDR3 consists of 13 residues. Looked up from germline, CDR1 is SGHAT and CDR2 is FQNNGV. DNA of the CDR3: TGTGCCAGCAGTACGAGAGCGGGCGGGGAGCTGTTTTTT. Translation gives CASSTRAGGELFF.

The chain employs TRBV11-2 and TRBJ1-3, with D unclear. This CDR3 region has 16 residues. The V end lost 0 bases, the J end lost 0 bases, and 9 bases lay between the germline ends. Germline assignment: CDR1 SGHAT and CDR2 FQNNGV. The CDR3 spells CASSLDLGSSGNTIYF. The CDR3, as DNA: TGTGCCAGCAGCTTAGATCTGGGCTCCTCTGGAAACACCATATATTTT.

The CDR3, as DNA: TGTGCCAGCAGTCTGGGGCTTGCAACTAATGAAAAACTGTTTTTT. Protein product: CASSLGLATNEKLFF. The V gene is TRBV25-1, the J gene TRBJ1-4, with D possibly matching TRBD1 (5 bases). The germline CDR1 and CDR2 sequences are MGHDK and SYGVNS. This CDR3 is built from 15 residues. Trimming stripped 5 bases from V and 0 bases from J, with 10 bases between. The complete variable domain, with remaining parts taken from reference TRBV25-1 and TRBJ1-4, reads EADIYQTPRYLVIGTGKKITLECSQTMGHDKMYWYQQDPGMELHLIHYSYGVNSTEKGDLSSESTVSRIRTEHFPLTLESARPSHTSQYLCASSLGLATNEKLFFGSGTQLSVL.

CDR3 sequence reads: CASARKGADTEAFF. The CDR3 DNA reads TGTGCCAGCGCCCGTAAAGGGGCGGACACTGAAGCTTTCTTT. This sequence joins TRBV6-6 and TRBJ1-1, with TRBD1 as a possible D gene (5 bases). The germline V gene has CDR1 MNHNY and CDR2 SVGAGI (reference sequence). Trimming stripped 8 bases from V and 3 bases from J, with 16 bases between. The CDR3 has 14 residues.

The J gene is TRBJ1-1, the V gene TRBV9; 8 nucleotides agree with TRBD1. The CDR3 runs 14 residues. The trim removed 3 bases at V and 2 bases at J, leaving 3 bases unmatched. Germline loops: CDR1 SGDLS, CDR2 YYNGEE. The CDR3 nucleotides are TGTGCCAGCAGCGCGACAGGGGTCAACACTGAAGCTTTCTTT. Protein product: CASSATGVNTEAFF.

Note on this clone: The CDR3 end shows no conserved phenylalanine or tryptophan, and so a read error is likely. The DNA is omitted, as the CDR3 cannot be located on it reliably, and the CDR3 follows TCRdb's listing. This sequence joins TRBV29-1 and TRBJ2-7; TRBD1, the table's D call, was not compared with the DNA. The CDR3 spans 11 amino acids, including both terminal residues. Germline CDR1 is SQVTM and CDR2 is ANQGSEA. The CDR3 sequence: CSEVTGPVGTI.

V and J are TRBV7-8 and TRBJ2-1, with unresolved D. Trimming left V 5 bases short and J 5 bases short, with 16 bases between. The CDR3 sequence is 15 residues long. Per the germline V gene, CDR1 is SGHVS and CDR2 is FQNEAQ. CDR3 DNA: TGTGCCAGCAGCCCCGCTTTGTACAAGAACAATGAGCAGTTCTTC. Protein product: CASSPALYKNNEQFF. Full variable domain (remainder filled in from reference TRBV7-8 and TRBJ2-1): GAGVSQSPRYKVAKRGQDVALRCDPISGHVSLFWYQQALGQGPEFLTYFQNEAQLDKSGLPSDRFFAERPEGSVSTLKIQRTQQEDSAVYLCASSPALYKNNEQFFGPGTRLTVL.

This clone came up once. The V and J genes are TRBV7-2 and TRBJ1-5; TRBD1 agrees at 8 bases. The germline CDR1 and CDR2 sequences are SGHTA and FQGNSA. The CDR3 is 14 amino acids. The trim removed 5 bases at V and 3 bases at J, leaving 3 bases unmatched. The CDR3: CASSPGGINQPQHF. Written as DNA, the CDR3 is TGTGCCAGCAGCCCAGGGGGCATCAATCAGCCCCAGCATTTT.

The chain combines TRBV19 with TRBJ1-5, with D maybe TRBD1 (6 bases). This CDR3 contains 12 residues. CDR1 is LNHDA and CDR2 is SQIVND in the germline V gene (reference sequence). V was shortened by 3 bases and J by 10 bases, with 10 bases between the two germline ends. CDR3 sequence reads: CASSIVQGPQHF. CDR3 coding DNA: TGTGCCAGTAGTATTGTACAGGGTCCCCAGCATTTT. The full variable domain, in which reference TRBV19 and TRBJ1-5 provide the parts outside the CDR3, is DGGITQSPKYLFRKEGQNVTLSCEQNLNHDAMYWYRQDPGQGLRLIYYSQIVNDFQKGDIAEGYSVSREKKESFPLTVTSAQKNPTAFYLCASSIVQGPQHFGDGTRLSIL.

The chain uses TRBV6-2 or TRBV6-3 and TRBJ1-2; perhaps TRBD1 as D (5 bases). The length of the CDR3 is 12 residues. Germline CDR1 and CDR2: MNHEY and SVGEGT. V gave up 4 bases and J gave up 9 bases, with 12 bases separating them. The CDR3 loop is CASSSTVLSYTF. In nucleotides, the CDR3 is TGTGCCAGCAGTTCGACAGTTCTTAGCTACACCTTC.

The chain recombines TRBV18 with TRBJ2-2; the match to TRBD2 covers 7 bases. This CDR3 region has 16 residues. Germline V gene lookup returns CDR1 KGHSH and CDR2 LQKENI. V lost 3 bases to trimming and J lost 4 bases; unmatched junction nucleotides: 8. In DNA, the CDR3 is TGTGCCAGCTCACCTTCAAGCCCGGGGGGCACCGGGGAGCTGTTTTTT. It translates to CASSPSSPGGTGELFF.

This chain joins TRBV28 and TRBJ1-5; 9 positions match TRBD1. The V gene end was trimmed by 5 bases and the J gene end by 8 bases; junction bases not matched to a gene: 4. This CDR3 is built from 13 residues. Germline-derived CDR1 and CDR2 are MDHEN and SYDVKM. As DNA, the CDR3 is TGTGCCAGCAGTGACAGGGGGTGGGAGCCCCAGCATTTT. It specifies CASSDRGWEPQHF.

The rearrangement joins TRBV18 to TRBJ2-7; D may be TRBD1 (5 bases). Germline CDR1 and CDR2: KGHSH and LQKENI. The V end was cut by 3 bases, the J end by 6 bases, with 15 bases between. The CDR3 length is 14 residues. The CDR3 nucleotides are TGTGCCAGCTCACCGGGCCTCAGGGTCCCCGAGCAGTACTTC. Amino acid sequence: CASSPGLRVPEQYF.

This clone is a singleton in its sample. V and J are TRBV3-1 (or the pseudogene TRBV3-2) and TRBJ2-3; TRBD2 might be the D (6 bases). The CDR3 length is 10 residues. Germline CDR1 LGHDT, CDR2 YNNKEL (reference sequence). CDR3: CASGEDTQYF. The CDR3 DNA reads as TGTGCTTCGGGGGAAGATACGCAGTATTTT.

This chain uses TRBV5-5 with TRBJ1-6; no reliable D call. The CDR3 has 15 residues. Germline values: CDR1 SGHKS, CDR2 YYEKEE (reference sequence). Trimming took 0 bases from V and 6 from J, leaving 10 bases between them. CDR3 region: CASSLATSFNSPLHF. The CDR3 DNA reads TGTGCCAGCAGCTTGGCCACCAGTTTTAATTCACCCCTCCACTTT.

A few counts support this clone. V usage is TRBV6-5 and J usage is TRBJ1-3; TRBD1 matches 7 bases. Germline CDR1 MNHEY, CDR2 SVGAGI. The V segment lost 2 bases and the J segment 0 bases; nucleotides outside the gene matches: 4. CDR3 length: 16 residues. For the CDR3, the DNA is TGTGCCAGCAGTTACCAACAGGGGCTCTCTGGAAACACCATATATTTT. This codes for CASSYQQGLSGNTIYF.